These 20 T cell receptor beta chains were sequenced from one sample in a study of CD8 T cells in ankylosing spondylitis. Using its own MiXCR run on the 5' RACE reads, TCRdb lists one record per CDR3 protein. This sample has 350,000 to 400,000 distinct CDR3 sequences, with about 20% found just once. The source material was blood, either unsorted or a sorted T cell fraction (not recorded which). These receptors were collected from a male donor with ankylosing spondylitis or in good health (not recorded which).

This clonotype was observed at least ten times. The chain recombines TRBV20-1 with TRBJ2-5; the D gene is possibly TRBD1 (5 bases). CDR3 length equals 14 residues. The V and J ends lost 1 base and 1 base respectively, with 10 bases between them. Germline assignment: CDR1 DFQATT and CDR2 SNEGSKA (reference sequence). CDR3 sequence reads: CSARGGAPQETQYF. In DNA, the CDR3 is TGCAGTGCTAGAGGTGGGGCACCCCAAGAGACCCAGTACTTC.

The chain links TRBV24-1 to TRBJ2-1; the D gene could be TRBD1 or TRBD2 (6 bases each). The V end was cut by 0 bases, the J end by 8 bases, with 10 bases between. The CDR3 spans 14 residues. Germline V CDR1 and CDR2: KGHDR, SFDVKD. CDR3 sequence: CATSDLSEGDEQFF. CDR3 in DNA: TGTGCCACCAGTGATTTGTCGGAGGGGGATGAGCAGTTCTTC.

This clonotype was seen only once. This chain joins TRBV6-4 and TRBJ2-2, with 8 bases lining up with TRBD1. The germline gives CDR1 MRHNA, CDR2 SNTAGT. Losses at the gene ends were 3 bases for V and 9 bases for J; bases not matched to a gene: 9. There are 15 residues in the CDR3. CDR3 DNA sequence: TGTGCCAGCAGTGAGAGCCTAGACAGGGGTCGGGAGCTGTTTTTT. Encoded protein: CASSESLDRGRELFF.

This clonotype has just a few counts. This rearrangement joins TRBV10-3 to TRBJ2-3; 11 bases map to TRBD1. V was clipped by 0 bases and J by 4 bases; unmatched bases: 9. This CDR3 has 18 amino acids. CDR1 is ENHRY, CDR2 SYGVKD, per germline. The CDR3 is CAISESEDRGLPPDTQYF. The CDR3 DNA follows: TGTGCCATCAGTGAGTCCGAGGACAGGGGGCTTCCCCCAGATACGCAGTATTTT.

The sample holds a few counts of this clonotype. The chain couples TRBV2 to TRBJ2-7; D possibly corresponds to TRBD2 (5 bases). Trimming stripped 7 bases from V and 1 base from J, with 14 bases between. The CDR3 is 14 amino acids. Germline loops: CDR1 SNHLY, CDR2 FYNNEI. CDR3 region: CASKERAESYEQYF. The CDR3 DNA is TGTGCCAGCAAGGAGAGGGCAGAATCCTACGAGCAGTACTTC.

This clonotype was recorded many times. This chain connects TRBV5-6 to TRBJ2-1, with a weak D call TRBD1 (5 bases). The CDR3 length is 14 residues. Germline V gene data show CDR1 as SGHDT and CDR2 as YYEEEE. Between the trimmed V and J ends, which lost 0 bases and 2 bases, there was a span of 6 bases. The DNA for the CDR3 is TGTGCCAGCAGCTTGGCCAGGGCCTACAATGAGCAGTTCTTC. It specifies CASSLARAYNEQFF.

This clonotype was found a few times. The chain is built from TRBV7-9 and TRBJ2-1, with 8 bases fitting TRBD2. This CDR3 is 17 amino acids long. V shed 5 bases, J shed 5 bases, and the junction held 14 bases outside the gene matches. The germline CDR1 and CDR2 sequences are SEHNR and FQNEAQ (reference sequence). The CDR3 nucleotides read TGTGCCAGCAGCCCCGTGGTATGGCGGGGGGAAGACAATGAGCAGTTCTTC. Translating it yields CASSPVVWRGEDNEQFF.

The rearrangement uses TRBV3-1 and TRBJ2-5; 13 bases line up with TRBD2. The V and J ends lost 4 bases and 1 base, in that order; junction bases with no gene match: 12. CDR1 and CDR2 from the germline V gene are LGHDT and YNNKEL (reference sequence). CDR3 length equals 19 residues. CDR3 bases: TGTGCCAGCAGCCGGGGTGGACTAGCGGGGGACTACCCCCAAGAGACCCAGTACTTC. Protein product: CASSRGGLAGDYPQETQYF.

This clonotype was detected only a few times. The chain links TRBV5-1 to TRBJ2-7; perhaps D is TRBD1 or TRBD2 (5 bases each). In germline, CDR1 is SGHRS, CDR2 YFSETQ. The CDR3 has 13 amino acids. Between the trimmed V and J ends, which lost 4 bases and 5 bases, there was a span of 13 bases. CDR3 amino acids: CASSPGTPHEQYF. The DNA for the CDR3 is TGCGCCAGCAGCCCCGGGACCCCCCACGAGCAGTACTTC.

There are a few counts of this clonotype. The genes are TRBV20-1 and TRBJ2-1, with 9 bases fitting TRBD2. This CDR3 comprises 15 residues. Germline V gives CDR1 DFQATT, CDR2 SNEGSKA (reference sequence). The V gene end was trimmed by 3 bases and the J gene end by 3 bases; junction bases not matched to a gene: 6. CDR3 nucleotide sequence: TGCAGTGCTAGTACCCTAGCGGGGATCTACAATGAGCAGTTCTTC. Translating gives CSASTLAGIYNEQFF.

The chain employs TRBV29-1 and TRBJ2-4; 9 bases fit TRBD1. The CDR3 runs to 15 residues. With 6 bases clipped from V and 0 bases from J, the junction kept 6 bases outside the gene matches. Germline CDR1 and CDR2: SQVTM and ANQGSEA. The CDR3 DNA follows: TGCAGCGTCCGGGACAGGGATCTAGCCAAAAACATTCAGTACTTC. Translated, it gives CSVRDRDLAKNIQYF. The full variable domain, in which reference TRBV29-1 and TRBJ2-4 provide the parts outside the CDR3, is SAVISQKPSRDICQRGTSLTIQCQVDSQVTMMFWYRQQPGQSLTLIATANQGSEATYESGFVIDKFPISRPNLTFSTLTVSNMSPEDSSIYLCSVRDRDLAKNIQYFGAGTRLSVL.

The gene calls are TRBV7-9 and TRBJ2-7; 7 nucleotides agree with TRBD1. The CDR3 is 14 amino acids. The germline V gene has CDR1 SEHNR and CDR2 FQNEAQ (reference sequence). The ends lost 4 bases at V and 1 base at J; junction bases unmatched: 4. The CDR3 protein is CASSWGQKSYEQYF. The CDR3 DNA is TGTGCCAGCAGCTGGGGACAGAAATCCTACGAGCAGTACTTC.

This clonotype was picked up a small number of times. This rearrangement joins TRBV29-1 to TRBJ1-2; a possible D gene is TRBD1 (5 bases). The germline CDR1 and CDR2 sequences are SQVTM and ANQGSEA. This CDR3 has 13 residues. The germline V and J ends were trimmed by 3 bases and 6 bases, with 14 bases remaining between them. The CDR3 loop reads CSVEGGGNDGYTF. Written as DNA, the CDR3 is TGCAGCGTTGAGGGGGGAGGAAATGATGGCTACACCTTC. Full variable domain (missing parts from reference TRBV29-1 and TRBJ1-2): SAVISQKPSRDICQRGTSLTIQCQVDSQVTMMFWYRQQPGQSLTLIATANQGSEATYESGFVIDKFPISRPNLTFSTLTVSNMSPEDSSIYLCSVEGGGNDGYTFGSGTRLTVV.

The V call is TRBV28, the J call TRBJ2-3, with TRBD1 identical over 7 bases. Per the germline V gene, CDR1 is MDHEN and CDR2 is SYDVKM. This CDR3 comprises 17 residues. V dropped 6 bases and J dropped 2; count of bases not matched to a gene: 14. The DNA for the CDR3 is TGTGCCAGCAGGAGGGAACAGGGGAAGAGATCCACAGATACGCAGTATTTT. Its translation: CASRREQGKRSTDTQYF.

J is TRBJ2-1 and V is TRBV27; 8 bases map to TRBD2. This CDR3 has 14 residues. The ends lost 5 bases at V and 7 bases at J; junction bases unmatched: 7. Germline assignment: CDR1 MNHEY and CDR2 SMNVEV (reference sequence). CDR3 in DNA: TGTGCCAGCAGTCCAGGGACTAGTTGGAATGAGCAGTTCTTC. Its protein product is CASSPGTSWNEQFF.

In this sample, this clonotype turned up a few times. The chain joins TRBV27 to TRBJ2-5, with D hard to call. The length of the CDR3 is 15 residues. Germline V gene data show CDR1 as MNHEY and CDR2 as SMNVEV (reference sequence). Trimming cost V 5 bases and J 2 bases, with 15 bases left between them. CDR3 protein: CASSGWAGRQETQYF. CDR3 bases: TGTGCCAGCAGTGGGTGGGCAGGACGACAAGAGACCCAGTACTTC.

The V and J genes are TRBV9 and TRBJ2-5; no definite D call. The CDR3 is 14 residues long. Germline V CDR1 and CDR2: SGDLS, YYNGEE. V was shortened by 0 bases and J by 3 bases, with 9 bases between the two germline ends. CDR3 protein: CASSVAGTEETQYF. CDR3 in DNA: TGTGCCAGCAGCGTAGCAGGCACAGAAGAGACCCAGTACTTC. The variable domain in full, completed from reference TRBV9 and TRBJ2-5, reads DSGVTQTPKHLITATGQRVTLRCSPRSGDLSVYWYQQSLDQGLQFLIQYYNGEERAKGNILERFSAQQFPDLHSELNLSSLELGDSALYFCASSVAGTEETQYFGPGTRLLVL.

This clonotype was counted a few times. The chain is built from TRBV27 and TRBJ2-7; 7 nucleotides align to TRBD2. This CDR3 comprises 15 residues. Trimming at V came to 2 bases and at J to 2 bases, leaving 6 bases not matched to a gene. In germline, CDR1 is MNHEY, CDR2 SMNVEV (reference sequence). CDR3 amino acids: CASSLERGSTYEQYF. CDR3 nucleotides: TGTGCCAGCAGTTTAGAGCGGGGAAGTACCTACGAGCAGTACTTC.

The chain has TRBV12-3 or TRBV12-4 and TRBJ2-1, with a possible D match to TRBD1 (5 bases). This CDR3 is 14 amino acids long. V lost 7 bases and J 5 bases, leaving 15 bases between the germline ends. The CDR3 DNA reads as TGTGCCAGCACCCCGGAAGGACACAACAATGAGCAGTTCTTC. Encoded protein: CASTPEGHNNEQFF.

The V call is TRBV6-5, the J call TRBJ2-7; D is unclear. Germline lookup yields CDR1 MNHEY and CDR2 SVGAGI. The V gene lost 4 bases and the J gene lost 2 bases, with 15 bases spanning the gap. The CDR3 runs 15 residues. In nucleotides, the CDR3 is TGTGCCAGCAGTTTTACTCGAGGAGAAACCTACGAGCAGTACTTC. The encoded protein is CASSFTRGETYEQYF.